This T cell receptor (beta chain) was recorded in a study of OX40 agonist ivuxolimab in advanced cancers. Study in general: Enrolled patients in dose escalation had cancers that were hepatocellular carcinoma, melanoma, renal cell or head and neck cancer. Study observations and caveats: Among the lowest peripheral clonal expansion occurred in 0.1-3.0 mg/kg partial responders.

This clone was recorded only once. Its antigen is unknown. The method was immunoSEQ multiplex PCR; TCRdb's version includes in-frame clones alone and lacks a portion of them. The sample yields around 90,000 clones, 90% to 95% seen once. The origin of this receptor is an adult with an advanced solid tumor such as melanoma, head and neck, liver or kidney cancer. Here the sequenced sample was CD4+ or CD8+ T cells sorted from blood, taken in a trial of the OX40 agonist ivuxolimab.

In nucleotides, the CDR3 is TGTGCCCGAGGGAGTGAGTACTTC. As protein: CARGSEYF. The rearrangement links TRBV19 to TRBJ2-4; tentative D call: TRBD2 (5 bases). Trimming shortened V by 11 bases and J by 14 bases, and 10 bases separated the two germline ends. The CDR3 contains 8 residues. Germline V lookup: CDR1 LNHDA, CDR2 SQIVND (reference sequence).